The TCR beta chain described here comes from a study of blood T cell repertoires in COVID-19. Study-wide background: Sites across the United States, Italy and Spain contributed samples from acute and convalescent COVID-19. PBMCs, B-cell-depleted T cells, or T cells were the source of the cDNA or gDNA that made up the material.

Between the trimmed V and J ends, which lost 0 bases and 2 bases, there was a span of 6 bases. The CDR3 length is 14 residues. Looked up from germline, CDR1 is SEHNR and CDR2 is FQNEAQ (reference sequence). Original processing notes: Reference gene primer amplification yielded estimated nucleated cell counts. Assay used: immunoSEQ multiplex PCR; TCRdb lists only in-frame clones, some missing. The V and J calls and clone size come from that table; D and trimming were worked out from the DNA. The sample has 200,000 or so clones, more than 65% seen once. Sequencing was performed on peripheral blood. The TCR originated in a man in his forties or fifties who had recovered from COVID-19. The chain joins TRBV7-9 to TRBJ2-3, with D uncertain. The CDR3 DNA reads as TGTGCCAGCAGCTTAGCACAGTTCACAGATACGCAGTATTTT. Translating gives CASSLAQFTDTQYF.